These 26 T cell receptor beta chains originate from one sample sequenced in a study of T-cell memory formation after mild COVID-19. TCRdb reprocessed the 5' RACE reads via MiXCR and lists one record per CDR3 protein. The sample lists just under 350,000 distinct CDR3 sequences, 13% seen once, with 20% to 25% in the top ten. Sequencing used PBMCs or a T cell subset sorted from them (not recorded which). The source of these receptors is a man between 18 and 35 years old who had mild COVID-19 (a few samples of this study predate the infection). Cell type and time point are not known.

DNA for the CDR3: TGTGCCAGCTCACCAGGGGGGGGGGCCTACGAGCAGTACGTC. Its protein product is CASSPGGGAYEQYV. The chain links TRBV18 to TRBJ2-7, with TRBD2 matching 7 bases. Germline-derived CDR1 and CDR2 are KGHSH and LQKENI. The CDR3 runs 14 residues. Trimming cost V 2 bases and J 2 bases; bases outside gene matches: 3.

CDR3 in amino acids: CAIRRGNRKETQYF. Written as DNA, the CDR3 is TGTGCCATTCGCCGGGGCAACCGGAAAGAGACCCAGTACTTC. The rearrangement links TRBV6-1 to TRBJ2-5; D may be TRBD1 or TRBD2 (5 bases each). V lost 10 bases to trimming and J lost 3 bases, with 18 bases between them. This CDR3 region has 14 residues. Germline V gene data show CDR1 as MNHNS and CDR2 as SASEGT.

In DNA form, the CDR3 reads TGTGCCAGCAGTTCGACCCATCGCGACTACGAGCAGTACGTC. Translation gives CASSSTHRDYEQYV. V gene TRBV6-2 or TRBV6-3 combines with J gene TRBJ2-7; D unresolved. Germline loops: CDR1 MNHEY, CDR2 SVGEGT. CDR3 size: 14 residues. V lost 4 bases and J 3 bases, leaving 13 bases between the germline ends.

The CDR3: CASSFRGTGEQFF. The DNA of the CDR3 is TGTGCCAGCAGCTTTAGGGGTACCGGTGAGCAGTTCTTC. The V call is TRBV11-2, the J call TRBJ2-1; possible D gene TRBD1, 5 bases. Looked up from germline, CDR1 is SGHAT and CDR2 is FQNNGV. CDR3 length equals 13 residues. Trimming took off 3 bases at V and 9 bases at J, with 12 bases between the two ends.

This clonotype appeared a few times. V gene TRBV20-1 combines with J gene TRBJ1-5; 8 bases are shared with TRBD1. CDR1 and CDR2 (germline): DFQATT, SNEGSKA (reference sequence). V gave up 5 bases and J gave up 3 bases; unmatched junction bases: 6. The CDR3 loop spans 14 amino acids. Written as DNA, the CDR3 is TGCAGTGCTGGACAGGGAGGGGACAATCAGCCCCAGCATTTT. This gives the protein CSAGQGGDNQPQHF.

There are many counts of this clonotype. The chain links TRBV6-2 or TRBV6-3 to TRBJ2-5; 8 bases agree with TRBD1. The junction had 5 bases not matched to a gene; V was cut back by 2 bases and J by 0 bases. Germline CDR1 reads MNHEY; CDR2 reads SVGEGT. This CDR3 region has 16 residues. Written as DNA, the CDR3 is TGTGCCAGCAGTTACGAGACAGGGGCCTACCAAGAGACCCAGTACTTC. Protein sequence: CASSYETGAYQETQYF.

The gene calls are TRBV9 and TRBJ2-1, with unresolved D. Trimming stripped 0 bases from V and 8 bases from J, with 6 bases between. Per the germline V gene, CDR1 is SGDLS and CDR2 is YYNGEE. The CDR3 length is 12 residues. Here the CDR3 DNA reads TGTGCCAGCAGCGTAGTTAGGCATGAGCAGTTCTTC. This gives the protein CASSVVRHEQFF.

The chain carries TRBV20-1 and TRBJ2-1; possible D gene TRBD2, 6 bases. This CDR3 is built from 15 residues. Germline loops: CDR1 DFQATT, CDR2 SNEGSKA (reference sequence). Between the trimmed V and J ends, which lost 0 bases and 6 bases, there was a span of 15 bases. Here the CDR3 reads CSAREVGGRGNEQFF. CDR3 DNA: TGCAGTGCTAGAGAGGTCGGGGGTAGGGGCAATGAGCAGTTCTTC.

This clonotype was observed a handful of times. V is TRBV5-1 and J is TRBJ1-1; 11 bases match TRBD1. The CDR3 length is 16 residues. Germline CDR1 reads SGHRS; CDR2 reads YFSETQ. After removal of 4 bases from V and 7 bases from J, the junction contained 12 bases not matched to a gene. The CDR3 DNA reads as TGCGCCAGCAGCCTAGGACAGGGGGCGATGAATGATGAAGCTTTCTTT. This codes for CASSLGQGAMNDEAFF. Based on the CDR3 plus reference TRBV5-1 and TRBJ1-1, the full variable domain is KAGVTQTPRYLIKTRGQQVTLSCSPISGHRSVSWYQQTPGQGLQFLFEYFSETQRNKGNFPGRFSGRQFSNSRSEMNVSTLELGDSALYLCASSLGQGAMNDEAFFGQGTRLTVV.

The CDR3 sequence: CASSPRQVAEKLFF. The CDR3 coding sequence is TGTGCCAGCAGCCCCCGACAGGTAGCAGAAAAACTGTTTTTT. This chain uses TRBV7-6 with TRBJ1-4, with D maybe TRBD1 (6 bases). Trimming took 5 bases from V and 8 from J, leaving 15 bases between them. The CDR3 is made up of 14 amino acids. Germline-derived CDR1 and CDR2 are SGHVS and FNYEAQ.

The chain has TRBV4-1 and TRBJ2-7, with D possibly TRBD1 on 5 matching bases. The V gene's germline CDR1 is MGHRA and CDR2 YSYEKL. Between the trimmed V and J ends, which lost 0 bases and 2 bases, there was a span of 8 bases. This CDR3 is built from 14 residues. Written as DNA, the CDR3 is TGCGCCAGCAGCCAAGAGGGGCGGCCCTACGAGCAGTACTTC. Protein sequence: CASSQEGRPYEQYF.

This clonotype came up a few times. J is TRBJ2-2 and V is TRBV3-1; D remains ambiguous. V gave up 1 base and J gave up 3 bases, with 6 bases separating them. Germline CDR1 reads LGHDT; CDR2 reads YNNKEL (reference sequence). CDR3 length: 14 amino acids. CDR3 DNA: TGTGCCAGCAGCCAAGTGCGGTACACCGGGGAGCTGTTTTTT. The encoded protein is CASSQVRYTGELFF.

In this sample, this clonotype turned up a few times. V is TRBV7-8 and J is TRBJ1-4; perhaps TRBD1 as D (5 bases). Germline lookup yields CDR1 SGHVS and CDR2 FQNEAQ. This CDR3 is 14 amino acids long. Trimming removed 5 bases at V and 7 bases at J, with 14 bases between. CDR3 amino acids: CASSPRQPGEKLFF. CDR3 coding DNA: TGTGCCAGCAGCCCCCGACAGCCTGGTGAAAAACTGTTTTTT.

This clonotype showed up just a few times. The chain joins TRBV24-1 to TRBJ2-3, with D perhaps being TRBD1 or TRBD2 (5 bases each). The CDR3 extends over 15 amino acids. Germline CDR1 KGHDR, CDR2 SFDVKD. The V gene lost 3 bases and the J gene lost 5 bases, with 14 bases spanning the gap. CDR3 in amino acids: CATSDRGGGEDTQYF. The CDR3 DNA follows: TGTGCCACCAGTGATCGCGGTGGGGGTGAAGATACGCAGTATTTT.

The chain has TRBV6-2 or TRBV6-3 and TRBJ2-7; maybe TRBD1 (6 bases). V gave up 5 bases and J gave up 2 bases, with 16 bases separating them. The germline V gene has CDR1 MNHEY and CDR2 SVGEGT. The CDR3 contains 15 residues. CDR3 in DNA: TGTGCCAGCAGTGAGCCCTCAGGGGTCCCCTACGAGCAGTACTTC. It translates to CASSEPSGVPYEQYF.

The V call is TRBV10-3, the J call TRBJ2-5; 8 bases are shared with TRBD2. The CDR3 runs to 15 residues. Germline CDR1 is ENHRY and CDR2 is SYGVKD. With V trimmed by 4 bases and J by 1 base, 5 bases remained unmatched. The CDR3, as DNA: TGTGCCATCAGTGGGAGCGGGGGTATCCAAGAGACCCAGTACTTC. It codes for CAISGSGGIQETQYF.

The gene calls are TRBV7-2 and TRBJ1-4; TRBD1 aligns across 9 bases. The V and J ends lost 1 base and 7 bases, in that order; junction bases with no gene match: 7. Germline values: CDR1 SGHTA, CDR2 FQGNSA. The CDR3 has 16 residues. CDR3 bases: TGTGCCAGCAGCTTAGGGGACAGGGCGTGGGGTGAAAAACTGTTTTTT. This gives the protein CASSLGDRAWGEKLFF.

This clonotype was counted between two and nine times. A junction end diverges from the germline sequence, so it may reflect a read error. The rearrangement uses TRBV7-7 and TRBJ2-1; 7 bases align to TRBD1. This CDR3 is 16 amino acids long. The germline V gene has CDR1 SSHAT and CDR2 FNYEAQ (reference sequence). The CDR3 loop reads CASSRRQGSSYNEQFF. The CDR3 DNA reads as TGTGCTAGCAGCCGCCGACAGGGAAGCTCCTACAATGAGCAGTTCTTC.

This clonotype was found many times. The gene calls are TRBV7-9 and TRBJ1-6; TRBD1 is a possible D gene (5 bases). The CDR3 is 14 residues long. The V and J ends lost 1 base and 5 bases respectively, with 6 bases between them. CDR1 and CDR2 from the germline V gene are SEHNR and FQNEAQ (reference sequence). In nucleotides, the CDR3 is TGTGCCAGCAGCTTAGAAGGGGATAATTCACCCCTCCACTTT. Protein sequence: CASSLEGDNSPLHF.

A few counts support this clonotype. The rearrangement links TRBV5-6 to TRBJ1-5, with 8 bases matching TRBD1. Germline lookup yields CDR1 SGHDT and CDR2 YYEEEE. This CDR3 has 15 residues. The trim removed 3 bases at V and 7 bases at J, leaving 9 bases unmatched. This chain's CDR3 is CASSWASGGQQPQHF. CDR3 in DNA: TGTGCCAGCAGCTGGGCCTCAGGGGGCCAGCAGCCCCAGCATTTT.

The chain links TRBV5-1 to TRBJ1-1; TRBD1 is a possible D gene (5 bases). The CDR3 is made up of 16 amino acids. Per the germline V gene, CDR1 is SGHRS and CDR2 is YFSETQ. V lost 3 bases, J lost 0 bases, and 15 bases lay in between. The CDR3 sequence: CASSWGPGTMNTEAFF. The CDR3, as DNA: TGCGCCAGCAGCTGGGGACCAGGGACCATGAACACTGAAGCTTTCTTT.

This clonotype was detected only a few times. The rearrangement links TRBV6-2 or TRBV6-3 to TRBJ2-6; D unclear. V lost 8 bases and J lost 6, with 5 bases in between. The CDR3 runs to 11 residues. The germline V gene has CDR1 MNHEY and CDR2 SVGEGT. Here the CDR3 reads CASLAANVLTF. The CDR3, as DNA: TGTGCCAGCCTGGCGGCCAACGTCCTGACTTTC.

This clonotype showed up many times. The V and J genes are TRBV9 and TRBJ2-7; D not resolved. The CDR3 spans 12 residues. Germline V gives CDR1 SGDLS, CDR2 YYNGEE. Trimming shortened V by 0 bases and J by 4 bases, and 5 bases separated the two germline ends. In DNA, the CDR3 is TGTGCCAGCAGCGTAGAGGGTTACGAGCAGTACTTC. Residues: CASSVEGYEQYF. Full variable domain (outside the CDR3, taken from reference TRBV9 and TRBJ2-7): DSGVTQTPKHLITATGQRVTLRCSPRSGDLSVYWYQQSLDQGLQFLIQYYNGEERAKGNILERFSAQQFPDLHSELNLSSLELGDSALYFCASSVEGYEQYFGPGTRLTVT.

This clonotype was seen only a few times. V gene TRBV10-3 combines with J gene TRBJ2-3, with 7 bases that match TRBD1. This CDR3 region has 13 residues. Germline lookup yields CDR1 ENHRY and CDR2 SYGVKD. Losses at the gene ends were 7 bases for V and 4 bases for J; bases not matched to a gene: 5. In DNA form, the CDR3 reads TGTGCCATCACCCAGGGGGTGGCAGATACGCAGTATTTT. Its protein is CAITQGVADTQYF.

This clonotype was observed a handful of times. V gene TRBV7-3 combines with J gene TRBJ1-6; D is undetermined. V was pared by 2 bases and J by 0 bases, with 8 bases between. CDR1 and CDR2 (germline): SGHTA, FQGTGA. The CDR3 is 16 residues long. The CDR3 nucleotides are TGTGCCAGCAGCTTAGGGTCCGGCTCCTATAATTCACCCCTCCACTTT. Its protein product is CASSLGSGSYNSPLHF.

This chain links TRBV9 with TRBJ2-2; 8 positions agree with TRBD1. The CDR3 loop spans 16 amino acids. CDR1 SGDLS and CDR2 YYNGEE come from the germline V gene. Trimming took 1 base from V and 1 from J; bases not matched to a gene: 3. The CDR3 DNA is TGTGCCAGCAGCGTACTCGGGACAGGGAACACCGGGGAGCTGTTTTTT. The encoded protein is CASSVLGTGNTGELFF.